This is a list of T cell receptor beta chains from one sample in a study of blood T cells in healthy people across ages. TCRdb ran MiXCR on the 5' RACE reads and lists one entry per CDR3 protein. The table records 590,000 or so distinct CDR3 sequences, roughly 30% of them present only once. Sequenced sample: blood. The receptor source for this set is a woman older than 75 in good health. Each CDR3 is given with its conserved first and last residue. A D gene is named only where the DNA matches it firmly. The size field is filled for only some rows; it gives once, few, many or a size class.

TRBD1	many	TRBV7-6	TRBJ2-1	CASSPSSGTGVANEQFF	TGTGCCAGCAGCCCTAGCTCCGGGACAGGGGTCGCCAATGAGCAGTTCTTC
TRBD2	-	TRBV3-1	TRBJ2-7	CASSQAPSGIYEQYF	TGTGCCAGCAGCCAAGCTCCTAGCGGAATCTACGAGCAGTACTTC
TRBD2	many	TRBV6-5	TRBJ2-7	CASSRLAGGPIYEQYF	TGTGCCAGCAGTAGACTAGCGGGGGGGCCCATTTACGAGCAGTACTTC
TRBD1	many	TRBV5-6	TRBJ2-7	CASSVDRGEQYF	TGTGCCAGCAGTGTGGACAGGGGCGAGCAGTACTTC
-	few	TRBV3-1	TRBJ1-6	CASTFSRGLGGSPLHF	TGTGCCAGCACCTTCTCAAGGGGACTAGGGGGTTCACCCCTCCACTTT
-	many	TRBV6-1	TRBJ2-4	CASRSDPLAKNIQYF	TGTGCCAGCAGATCCGACCCTTTAGCCAAAAACATTCAGTACTTC
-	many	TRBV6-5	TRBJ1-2	CASSYQDSFYGYTF	TGTGCCAGCAGTTACCAGGACAGTTTCTATGGCTACACCTTC
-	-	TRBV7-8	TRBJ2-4	CASSLGARWEQYF	TGTGCCAGCAGCTTAGGGGCGCGTTGGGAGCAGTACTTC
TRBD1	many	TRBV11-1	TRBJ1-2	CASSQGQGDGYTF	TGTGCCAGCAGCCAAGGACAGGGCGATGGCTACACCTTC
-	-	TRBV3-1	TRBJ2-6	CASSQISEADVLTF	TGTGCCAGCAGCCAAATCTCTGAGGCCGACGTCCTGACTTTC
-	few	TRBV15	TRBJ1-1	CATSMGRGNEAFF	TGTGCCACCAGCATGGGGCGGGGCAATGAAGCTTTCTTT
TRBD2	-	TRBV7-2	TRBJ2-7	CASSLSYGEGEQYF	TGTGCCAGCAGCTTATCTTACGGGGAGGGGGAGCAGTACTTC
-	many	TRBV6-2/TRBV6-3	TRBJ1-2	CASSLPAGGYTF	TGTGCCAGCAGCCTACCGGCAGGTGGCTACACCTTC
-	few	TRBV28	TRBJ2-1	CASGGPDNEQFF	TGTGCCAGCGGGGGGCCGGACAATGAGCAGTTCTTC
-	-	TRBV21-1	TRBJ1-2	CASSPNTRASRAANYGYTF	TGTGCCAGCAGCCCTAACACCCGGGCCTCGCGAGCAGCTAACTATGGCTACACCTTC
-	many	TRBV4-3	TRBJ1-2	CASSQGERNYGYTF	TGCGCCAGCAGCCAAGGAGAAAGGAACTATGGCTACACCTTC
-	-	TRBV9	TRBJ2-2	CASSPITAYTGELFF	TGTGCCAGCAGCCCCATAACAGCGTACACCGGGGAGCTGTTTTTT
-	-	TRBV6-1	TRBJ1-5	CASSELQGVGNQPQHF	TGTGCCAGCAGTGAACTTCAGGGAGTGGGCAATCAGCCCCAGCATTTT
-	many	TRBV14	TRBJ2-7	CASSLSGRRQYF	TGTGCCAGCAGCCTCTCGGGGAGACGGCAGTACTTC
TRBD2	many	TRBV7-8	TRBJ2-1	CASSLASGGGAYEQFF	TGTGCCAGCAGCTTAGCGTCGGGCGGGGGGGCCTATGAGCAGTTCTTC
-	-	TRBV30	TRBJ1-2	CAWSVLEGDYGYTF	TGTGCCTGGAGTGTATTGGAGGGAGACTATGGCTACACCTTC
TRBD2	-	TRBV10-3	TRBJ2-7	CAISESSGSEQYF	TGTGCCATCAGTGAATCTAGCGGAAGCGAGCAGTACTTC
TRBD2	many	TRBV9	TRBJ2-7	CASSVGGGLYEQYF	TGTGCCAGCAGCGTAGGCGGGGGGCTCTACGAGCAGTACTTC
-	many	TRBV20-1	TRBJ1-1	CSARGRPDTEAFF	TGCAGTGCTCGCGGGCGGCCCGACACTGAAGCTTTCTTT
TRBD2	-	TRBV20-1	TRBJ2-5	CSASSGGEETQYF	TGCAGTGCGTCTAGCGGGGGGGAAGAGACCCAGTACTTC
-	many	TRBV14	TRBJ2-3	CASSQVARATDTQYF	TGTGCCAGCAGCCAAGTCGCCAGGGCGACAGATACGCAGTATTTT
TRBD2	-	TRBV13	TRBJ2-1	CASSPDMSSGDNEQFF	TGTGCCAGCAGTCCGGACATGTCTAGCGGGGACAATGAGCAGTTCTTC
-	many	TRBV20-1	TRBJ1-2	CSARDGLVGETTF	TGCAGTGCTAGAGATGGGTTAGTTGGCGAGACCACCTTC
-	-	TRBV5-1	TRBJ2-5	CASSLAVGVQETQYF	TGCGCCAGCAGCTTGGCCGTCGGGGTCCAAGAGACCCAGTACTTC
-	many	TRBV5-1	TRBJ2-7	CATRADSYEQYF	TGCGCAACCCGAGCGGACTCCTACGAGCAGTACTTC
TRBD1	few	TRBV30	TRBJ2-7	CAWSEGLGQGVPYNEQYF	TGTGCCTGGAGTGAGGGGTTGGGACAGGGGGTCCCCTACAATGAGCAGTACTTC
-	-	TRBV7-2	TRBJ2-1	CASSPLVFVAEQFF	TGTGCCAGCAGCCCCCTCGTTTTCGTTGCTGAGCAGTTCTTC
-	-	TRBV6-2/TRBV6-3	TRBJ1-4	CASTEQGTNEKLFF	TGTGCCAGCACCGAACAGGGTACTAATGAAAAACTGTTTTTT
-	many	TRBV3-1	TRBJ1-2	CASSQDKWQGSTF	TGTGCCAGCAGCCAAGACAAATGGCAGGGCAGCACCTTC
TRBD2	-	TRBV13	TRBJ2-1	CASSLAGLPPNEQFF	TGTGCCAGCAGCTTAGCGGGACTACCCCCCAATGAGCAGTTCTTC
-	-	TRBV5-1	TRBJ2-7	CASSLDSRSGYEQYF	TGCGCCAGCAGCTTGGACAGTAGGTCAGGTTACGAGCAGTACTTC
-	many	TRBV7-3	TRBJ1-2	CASSSTSVNGGYTF	TGTGCCAGCAGCTCGACCAGTGTCAACGGGGGCTACACCTTC
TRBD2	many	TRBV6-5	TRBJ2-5	CASSRGASGGTETQYF	TGTGCCAGCAGCCGTGGAGCTAGCGGGGGGACGGAGACCCAGTACTTC
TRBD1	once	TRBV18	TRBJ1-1	CASSPPGRGSGEAFF	TGTGCCAGCTCACCACCGGGCAGGGGGAGCGGTGAAGCTTTCTTT
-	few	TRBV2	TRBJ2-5	CASSGGWVLQETQYF	TGTGCCAGCAGTGGGGGTTGGGTGCTCCAAGAGACCCAGTACTTC
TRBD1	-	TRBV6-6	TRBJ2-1	CASTTRLGQGSYNEQFF	TGTGCCAGCACAACGAGGTTGGGACAGGGGTCCTACAATGAGCAGTTCTTC
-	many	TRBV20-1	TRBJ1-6	CSARDPGLRNSPLHF	TGCAGTGCTAGAGATCCGGGTTTGAGAAATTCACCCCTCCACTTT
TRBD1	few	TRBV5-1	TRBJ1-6	CASSSATGGRSPLHF	TGCGCCAGCAGCTCCGCCACAGGGGGTCGTTCACCCCTCCACTTT
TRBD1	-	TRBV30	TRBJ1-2	CAWSVRTGVGYTF	TGTGCCTGGAGTGTAAGGACAGGGGTAGGCTACACCTTC
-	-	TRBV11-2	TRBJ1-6	CASSYPGRASPLHF	TGTGCCAGCAGCTATCCGGGACGAGCCTCACCCCTCCACTTT
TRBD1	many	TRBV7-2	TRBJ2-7	CASSSGTGGHYEQYF	TGTGCCAGCAGCTCAGGGACAGGGGGTCATTACGAGCAGTACTTC
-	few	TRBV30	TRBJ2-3	CAWIGGGNTQYF	TGTGCCTGGATAGGGGGAGGGAATACGCAGTATTTT
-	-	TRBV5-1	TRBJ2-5	CASSFGGSGGEQYF	TGCGCCAGCAGCTTCGGAGGTTCCGGGGGTGAGCAGTACTTC
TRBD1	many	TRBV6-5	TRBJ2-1	CASRLRDRVMHNEQFF	TGTGCCAGCAGATTACGGGACAGGGTTATGCACAATGAGCAGTTCTTC
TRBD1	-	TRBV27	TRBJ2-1	CASSPGPGQGLLSSYEQFF	TGTGCCAGCAGTCCCGGACCGGGACAGGGACTGTTGAGCTCCTACGAGCAGTTCTTC